Here is one T cell receptor (beta chain) with its context. Its antigen is unknown. Using immunoSEQ multiplex PCR, the repertoire was profiled, and TCRdb retains in-frame clones only, with some absent. The table records some 97,000 clones, 80% to 95% of them present only once. Deletions cut 3 bases from V and 0 bases from J, with 9 bases between. In germline, CDR1 is MDHEN, CDR2 SYDVKM. The CDR3 sequence is 15 residues long. This entry belongs to a study of T cell responses to AZD1222 COVID-19 vaccine. Study observations and caveats: Spike-specific TCR breadth and depth grew following two AZD1222 doses. Reportedly, close to half of spike-specific TCRs are directed against unmutated variant regions. Baseline antibody screening turned up just a handful of seropositive AZD1222 recipients. Possibly, clonal diversity was underestimated; donors were largely white British and included more females.

Sequences were derived from peripheral blood, sampled on day 0 of AZD1222 vaccination. The J gene is TRBJ2-1, the V gene TRBV28; D not resolved. The TCR comes from an adult in good health. The CDR3 sequence: CASSFTPSSYNEQFF. The CDR3 nucleotides read TGTGCCAGCAGTTTTACACCGAGCTCCTACAATGAGCAGTTCTTC.